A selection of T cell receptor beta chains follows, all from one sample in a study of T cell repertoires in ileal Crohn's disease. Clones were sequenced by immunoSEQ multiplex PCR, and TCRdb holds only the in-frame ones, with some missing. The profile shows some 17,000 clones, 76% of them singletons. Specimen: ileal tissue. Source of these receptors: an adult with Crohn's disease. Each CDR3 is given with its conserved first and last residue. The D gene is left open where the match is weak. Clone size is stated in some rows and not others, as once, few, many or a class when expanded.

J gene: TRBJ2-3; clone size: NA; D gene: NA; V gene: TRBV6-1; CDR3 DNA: TGTGCCAGCTGGGCGACTGGAGGCACAGATACGCAGTATTTT; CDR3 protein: CASWATGGTDTQYF
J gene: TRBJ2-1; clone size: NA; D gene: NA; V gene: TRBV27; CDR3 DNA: TGTGCCAGCAGTTTAGAGGGGGGGCAGAATGAGCAGTTCTTC; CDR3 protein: CASSLEGGQNEQFF
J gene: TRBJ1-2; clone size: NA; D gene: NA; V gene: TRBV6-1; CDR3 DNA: TGTGCCAGCAGTGAATCTCGGGTCGGTGGCTACACCTTC; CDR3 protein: CASSESRVGGYTF
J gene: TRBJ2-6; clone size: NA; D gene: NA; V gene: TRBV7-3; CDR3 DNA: TGTGCCAGCAGCAACCGGGACACCCTATCTGGGGCCAACGTCCTGACTTTC; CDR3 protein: CASSNRDTLSGANVLTF
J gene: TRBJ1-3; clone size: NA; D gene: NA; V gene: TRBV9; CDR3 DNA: TGTGCCAGCGGACTCTCTGGAAACACCATATATTTT; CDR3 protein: CASGLSGNTIYF
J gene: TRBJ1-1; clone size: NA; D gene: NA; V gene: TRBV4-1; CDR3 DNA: TGCGCCAGCAGCCCCGACTGGGGCACTGAAGCTTTCTTT; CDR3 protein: CASSPDWGTEAFF
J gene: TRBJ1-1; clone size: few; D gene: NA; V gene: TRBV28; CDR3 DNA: TGTGCCAGCAGTTTGGGAGGAAACACTGAAGCTTTCTTT; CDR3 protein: CASSLGGNTEAFF
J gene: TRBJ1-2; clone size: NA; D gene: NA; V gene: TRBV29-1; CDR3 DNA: TGCAGCGTTGCCCCAAGGGTAGGGGCTAACTATGGCTACACCTTC; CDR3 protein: CSVAPRVGANYGYTF
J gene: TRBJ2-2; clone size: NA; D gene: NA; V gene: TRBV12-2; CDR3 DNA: TGTGCAAGTCGCCGATGTCAGGGAAAAAACACCGGGGAGCTGTTTTTT; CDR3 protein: CASRRCQGKNTGELFF
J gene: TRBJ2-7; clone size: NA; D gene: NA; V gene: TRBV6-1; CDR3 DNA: TGTGCCAGCAGTGAAGCGGTGCAGGACGAGCAGTACTTC; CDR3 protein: CASSEAVQDEQYF
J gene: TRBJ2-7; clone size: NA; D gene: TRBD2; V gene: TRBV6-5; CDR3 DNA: TGTGCCAGCGGCGGGGGGGGGACGGCTTACGAGCAGTACTTC; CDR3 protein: CASGGGGTAYEQYF
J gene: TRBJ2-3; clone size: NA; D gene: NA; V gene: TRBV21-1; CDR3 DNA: TGTGCCAGCAGCAAACCCGGGGTTGGGGTGCGCACAGATACGCAGTATTTT; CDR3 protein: CASSKPGVGVRTDTQYF
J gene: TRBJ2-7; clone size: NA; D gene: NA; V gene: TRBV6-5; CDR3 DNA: TGTGCCAGCACCGATACCTACGAGCAGTACTTC; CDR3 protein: CASTDTYEQYF
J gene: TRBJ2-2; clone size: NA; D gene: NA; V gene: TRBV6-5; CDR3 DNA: TGTGCCAGCAGTTACATGAACACCGGGGAGCTGTTTTTT; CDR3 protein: CASSYMNTGELFF
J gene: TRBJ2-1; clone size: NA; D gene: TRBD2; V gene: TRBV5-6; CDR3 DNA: TGTGCCAGCAGCCCGATTTACGGCGGGGGGTCCTACAATGAGCAGTTCTTC; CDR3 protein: CASSPIYGGGSYNEQFF
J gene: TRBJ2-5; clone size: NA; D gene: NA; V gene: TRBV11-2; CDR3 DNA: TGTGCCAGCAGCTTAGGGAACCAAGAGACCCAGTACTTC; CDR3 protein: CASSLGNQETQYF
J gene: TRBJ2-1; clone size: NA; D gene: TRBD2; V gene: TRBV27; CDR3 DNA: TGTGCCAGCAGTTTAAACGCGGGAGGGCCTGGGGATGAGCAGTTCTTC; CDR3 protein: CASSLNAGGPGDEQFF
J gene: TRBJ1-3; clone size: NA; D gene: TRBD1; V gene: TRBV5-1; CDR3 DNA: TGCGCCAGCAGCTTGGGACAGGGGGCAGGAAACACCATATATTTT; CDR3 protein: CASSLGQGAGNTIYF
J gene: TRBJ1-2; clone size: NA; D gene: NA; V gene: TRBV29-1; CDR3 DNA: TGCAGCTCCAGTGGGGGGGCCTTCGCCTCGGGCTACACCTTC; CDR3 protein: CSSSGGAFASGYTF
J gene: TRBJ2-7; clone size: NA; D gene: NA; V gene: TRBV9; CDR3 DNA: TGTGCCAGCAGCGTAGGGTGGGGGGCAACCTACGAGCAGTACTTC; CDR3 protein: CASSVGWGATYEQYF
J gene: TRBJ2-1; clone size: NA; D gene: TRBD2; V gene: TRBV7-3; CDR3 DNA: TGTGCCAGCAGCTTGGGGACTAGCGGGTTCTACAATGAGCAGTTCTTC; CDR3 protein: CASSLGTSGFYNEQFF
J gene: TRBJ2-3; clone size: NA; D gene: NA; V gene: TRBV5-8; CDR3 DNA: TGTGCCAGCAGCATGACAGGGGAGGGGGATACGCAGTATTTT; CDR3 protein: CASSMTGEGDTQYF
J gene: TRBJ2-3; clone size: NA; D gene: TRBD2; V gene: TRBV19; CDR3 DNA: TGTGCCAGTAGTTTAGGACGGGGGGGCCGGGTTGAGACGCAGTATTTT; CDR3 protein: CASSLGRGGRVETQYF
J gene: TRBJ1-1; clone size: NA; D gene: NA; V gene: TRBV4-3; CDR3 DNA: TGCGCCAGCAGCCAAGTTCACCGTGTTGGCACTGAAGCTTTCTTT; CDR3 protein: CASSQVHRVGTEAFF
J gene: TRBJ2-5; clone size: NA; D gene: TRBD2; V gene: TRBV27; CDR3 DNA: TGTGCCAGCAGCACGATAGGGACTAGCGGGGCCCAGTACTTC; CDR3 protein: CASSTIGTSGAQYF
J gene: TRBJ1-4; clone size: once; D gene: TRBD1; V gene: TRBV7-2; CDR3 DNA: TGTGCCAGCAGCCCCCGACAGGGTAATGAAAAACTGTTTTTT; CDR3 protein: CASSPRQGNEKLFF
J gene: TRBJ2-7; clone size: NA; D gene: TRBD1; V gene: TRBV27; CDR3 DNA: TGTGCCAGCAGGATAATCCGGGACAGCTACGAGCAGTACTTC; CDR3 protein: CASRIIRDSYEQYF
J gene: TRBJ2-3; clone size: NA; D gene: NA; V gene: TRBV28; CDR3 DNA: TGTGCCAGCAGCCCTATCGTTTCGGCCGGGACCCTTGCTATCACAGATACGCAGTATTTT; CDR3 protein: CASSPIVSAGTLAITDTQYF
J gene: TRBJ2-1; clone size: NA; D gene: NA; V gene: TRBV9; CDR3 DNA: TGTGCCAGCAGCGTAGTAGGGTCTGAGGATGAGCAGTTCTTC; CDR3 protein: CASSVVGSEDEQFF
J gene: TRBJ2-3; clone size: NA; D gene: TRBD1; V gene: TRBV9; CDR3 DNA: TGTGCCAGCAGCGTAGGGGACAGGGGAGGGGTAGATACGCAGTATTTT; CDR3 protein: CASSVGDRGGVDTQYF
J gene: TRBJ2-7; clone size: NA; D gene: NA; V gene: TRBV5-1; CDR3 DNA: TGCGCCAGCAGCGCGGGTACAATCGGCGAGCAGTACTTC; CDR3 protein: CASSAGTIGEQYF
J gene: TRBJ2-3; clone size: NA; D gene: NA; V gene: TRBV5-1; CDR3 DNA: TGCGCCAGCAGCTTAACCTCCCAGCCCCGTGATACGCAGTATTTT; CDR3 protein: CASSLTSQPRDTQYF
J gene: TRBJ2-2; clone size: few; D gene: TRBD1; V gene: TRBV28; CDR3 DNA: TGTGCCAGCAGTTTATCCGGACAGGGGATCGGGGAGCTGTTTTTT; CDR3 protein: CASSLSGQGIGELFF
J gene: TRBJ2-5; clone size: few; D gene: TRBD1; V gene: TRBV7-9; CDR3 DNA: TGTGCCAGCAGCTTAAGGCTCGGGACAGGGGTCGAGACCCAGTACTTC; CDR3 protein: CASSLRLGTGVETQYF
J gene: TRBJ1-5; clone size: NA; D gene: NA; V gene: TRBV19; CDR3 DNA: TGTGCCAGTAGTATATCGGAGGATCAGCCCCAGCATTTT; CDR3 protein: CASSISEDQPQHF
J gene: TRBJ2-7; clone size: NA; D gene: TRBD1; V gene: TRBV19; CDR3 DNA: TGTGCCAGTAGTATGGGACAGGGGGTTGGTTACGAGCAGTACTTC; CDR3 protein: CASSMGQGVGYEQYF
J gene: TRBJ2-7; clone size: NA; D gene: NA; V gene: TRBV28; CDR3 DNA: TGTGCCAGCAGCCCCGAGCGGGCTAGCACTTACGAGCAGTACTTC; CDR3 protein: CASSPERASTYEQYF
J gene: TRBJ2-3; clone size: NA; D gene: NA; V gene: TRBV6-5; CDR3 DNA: TGTGCCAGCAGTCCAGGGGATTACCATACGCAGTATTTT; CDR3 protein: CASSPGDYHTQYF
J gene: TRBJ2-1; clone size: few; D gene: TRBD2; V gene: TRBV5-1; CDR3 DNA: TGCGCCAGCGGATTAGCGGGTAGCTCCTACAATGAGCAGTTCTTC; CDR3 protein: CASGLAGSSYNEQFF
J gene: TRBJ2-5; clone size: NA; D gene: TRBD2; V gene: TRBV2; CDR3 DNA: TGTGCCAGCAGCGGACTAGCGGGGGGGCCGAAGGAGACCCAGTACTTC; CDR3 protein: CASSGLAGGPKETQYF
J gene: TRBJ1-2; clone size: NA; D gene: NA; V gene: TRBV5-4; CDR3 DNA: TGTGCCAGCAGCTTACAGGGTAACTATGGCTACACCTTC; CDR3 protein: CASSLQGNYGYTF
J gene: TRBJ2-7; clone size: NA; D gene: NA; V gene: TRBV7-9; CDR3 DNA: TGTGCCAGCAGCTTTTGGATGGCAGGCAAAGCCTACGAGCAGTACTTC; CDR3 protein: CASSFWMAGKAYEQYF
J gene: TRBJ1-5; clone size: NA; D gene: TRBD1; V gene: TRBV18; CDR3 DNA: TGTGCCAGCTCATCCGGACAGGGTAATAGAAATCAGCCCCAGCATTTT; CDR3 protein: CASSSGQGNRNQPQHF
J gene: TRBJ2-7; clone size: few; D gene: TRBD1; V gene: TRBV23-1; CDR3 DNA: TGCGCCAGCAATCCGGGACAGAGCTCCTACGAGCAGTACTTC; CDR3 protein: CASNPGQSSYEQYF
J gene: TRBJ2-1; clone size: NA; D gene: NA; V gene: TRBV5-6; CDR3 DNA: TGTGCCAGCAGCTTGTACAGGGCTCTATACAATGAGCAGTTCTTC; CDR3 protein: CASSLYRALYNEQFF
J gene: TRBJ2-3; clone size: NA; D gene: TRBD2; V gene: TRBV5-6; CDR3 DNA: TGTGCCAGCAGCTTGGCCTCGGGGGGGCGCACAGATACGCAGTATTTT; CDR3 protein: CASSLASGGRTDTQYF
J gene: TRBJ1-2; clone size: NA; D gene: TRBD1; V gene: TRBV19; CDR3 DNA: TGTGCCAGTAGTATAGGTCGACAGGGAGATCGCTATGGCTACACCTTC; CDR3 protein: CASSIGRQGDRYGYTF
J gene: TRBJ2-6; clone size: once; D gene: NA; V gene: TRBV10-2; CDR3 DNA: TGCGCCAGCAGTGAGTTCCCGGGGTATGGGGCCAACGTCCTGACTTTC; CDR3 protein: CASSEFPGYGANVLTF
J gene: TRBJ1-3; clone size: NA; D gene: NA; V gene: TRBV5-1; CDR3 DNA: TGCGCCAGCAGCCTCAGGGCGACCTCTGGAAACACCATATATTTT; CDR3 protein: CASSLRATSGNTIYF
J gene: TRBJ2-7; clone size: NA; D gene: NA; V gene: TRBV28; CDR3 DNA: TGTGCCAGCAGCCTCCCCCGGGGTAGCTCCTACGAGCAGTACTTC; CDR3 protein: CASSLPRGSSYEQYF
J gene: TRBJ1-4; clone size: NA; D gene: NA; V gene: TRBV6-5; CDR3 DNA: TGTGCCAGCCGATCACAGTCTACTAATGAAAAACTGTTTTTT; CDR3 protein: CASRSQSTNEKLFF
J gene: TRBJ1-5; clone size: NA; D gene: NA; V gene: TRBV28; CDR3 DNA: TGTGCCAGCAGTTCGGATCAGCCCCAGCATTTT; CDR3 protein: CASSSDQPQHF
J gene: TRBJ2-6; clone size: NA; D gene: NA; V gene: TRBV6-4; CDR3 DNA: TGTGCCAGCAGTGACTCTGGGGCCAACGTCCTGACTTTC; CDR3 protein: CASSDSGANVLTF